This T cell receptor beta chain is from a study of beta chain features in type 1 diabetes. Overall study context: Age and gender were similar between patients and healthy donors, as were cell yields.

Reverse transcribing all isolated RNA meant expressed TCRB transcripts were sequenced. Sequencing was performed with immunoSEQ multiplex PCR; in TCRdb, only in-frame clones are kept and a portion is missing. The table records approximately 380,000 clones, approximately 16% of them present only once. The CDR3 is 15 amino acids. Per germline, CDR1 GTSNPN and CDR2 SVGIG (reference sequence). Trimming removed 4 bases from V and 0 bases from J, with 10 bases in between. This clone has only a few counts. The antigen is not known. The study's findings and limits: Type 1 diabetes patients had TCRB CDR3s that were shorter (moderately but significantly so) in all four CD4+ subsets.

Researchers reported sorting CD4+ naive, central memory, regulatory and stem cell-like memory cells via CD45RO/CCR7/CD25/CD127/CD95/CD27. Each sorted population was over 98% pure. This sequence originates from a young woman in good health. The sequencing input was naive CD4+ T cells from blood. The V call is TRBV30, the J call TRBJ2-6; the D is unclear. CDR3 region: CAWTRSDSGANVLTF. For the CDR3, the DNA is TGTGCCTGGACCCGATCAGACTCTGGGGCCAACGTCCTGACTTTC.